This T cell receptor beta chain is drawn from a study of shared T cell receptors in the human thymus (dated by TCRdb to about 2021). For the study in its entirety: The study investigated the way shared, self-reactive T-cell receptor alpha chains are produced in the human thymus.

V lost 1 base and J lost 1 base, and the count of bases not matched to a germline gene is 0. The CDR3 runs 15 amino acids, cysteine and phenylalanine included. Just the 45-base CDR3 DNA is kept, in frame starting at base 1. According to the germline V gene, CDR1 reads LGHNA and CDR2 reads YNFKEQ. The library was obtained by the immunoSEQ multiplex PCR assay. In TCRdb, the immuneACCESS table is reduced to in-frame sequences with V and J assigned. These tables do not hold every clone; where another copy was compared, an unresolved V gene accounts for under half, and the others remain unexplained. The sample contains 540,000 or so clones, about 80% of them found a single time. The top ten hold about 0.013% of the sample. In the case of this clone: The antigen it binds to is not known. No much larger clonotype is one base removed from it; base qualities were not supplied. This sample also contains other DNA sequences that code for the same CDR3.

In addition, the sample was reused for a study of human thymus T cells. Per that second paper: Donors were immunologically healthy infants undergoing open corrective cardiac surgery for congenital heart defects in Finland. Thymus tissue was collected as surgical resects that were removed during corrective cardiac surgery. Both the thymic and the peripheral blood repertoires appeared to show biased V and J gene segment usage. The related research found that thymic TCR repertoires overlapped highly between unrelated individuals. The study described the TCR alpha and beta repertoires in fewer than 10 infant thymus samples and a handful of matching peripheral blood samples. Donor ages ranging from about 6 to 250 days were recorded, and several male and a couple of female infants were included in the cohort. Thymocytes were mechanically released from the tissue and were stored as pellets of roughly 9-30 million cells at -70 degrees C. A QIAsymphony instrument was used to extract genomic DNA from frozen cell pellets. TCRB and TCRAD loci were amplified from a standardized quantity of quality-controlled genomic DNA using the immunoSEQ multiplex PCR assay. The amplicons covered the V(D)J region and were long enough to include the CDR3 and to identify the V and J genes. The amplicons were sequenced on an Illumina platform via the commercial immunoSEQ service. Primer bias and sequencing errors were corrected as previously described, and TCRAD and TCRB definitions were based on the IMGT database. immunoSEQ Analyzer 3.0 and VDJTools were used for repertoire analysis, which covered basic statistics, V/J segment usage, diversity estimates, rarefaction and pairwise overlap. To estimate diversity, the Chao1, ChaoE, Efron-Thisted, Shannon and inverse Simpson indices were applied, and diversity was also estimated on datasets down-sampled to the smallest sample. For repertoire overlap, CDR3 nucleotide sequence, V gene and J gene had to match strictly, and clustering was done by Jaccard-based multidimensional scaling. On average, approximately 790,000 unique TCRB clonotypes were obtained from thymus samples, compared with 70,000 to 100,000 from blood samples.

Sequencing used thymocytes. The chain links TRBV4-2 with TRBJ1-1; 10 nucleotides in the junction match TRBD1. The TCR sequence derives from a boy younger than two with a congenital heart defect. Donor details come from another sample of the same person, matched by shared clones. The DNA reads TGTGCCAGCAGCCAAGGGGACAGGGGGAACACTGAAGCTTTCTTT. Translated, it gives CASSQGDRGNTEAFF.